Below are 15 T cell receptor beta chains sequenced from a single sample in a study of Tregs in tolerant kidney transplant recipients. TCRdb's copy holds only in-frame clones and misses some; the assay was immunoSEQ multiplex PCR. The data contain 200,000 to 300,000 clones, approximately 83% of them singletons. The sequencing sample was made of CD4+ T cells from blood. Receptors were obtained from a human donor in good health.

This clone was detected only once. The CDR3 nucleotides are TGTGCCTGGAGTGTAATCCCTGGGCAAGAGACCCAGTACTTC. Translation gives CAWSVIPGQETQYF. The chain carries TRBV30 and TRBJ2-5; D gene uncertain. The CDR3 is 14 residues long. The germline V gene encodes CDR1 GTSNPN and CDR2 SVGIG (reference sequence). Trimming pared 0 bases from V and 2 bases from J, leaving 10 bases between. The full variable domain, with the rest looked up from reference TRBV30 and TRBJ2-5, is SQTIHQWPATLVQPVGSPLSLECTVEGTSNPNLYWYRQAAGRGLQLLFYSVGIGQISSEVPQNLSASRPQDRQFILSSKKLLLSDSGFYLCAWSVIPGQETQYFGPGTRLLVL.

The V and J genes are TRBV9 and TRBJ2-5; TRBD2 agrees at 12 bases. CDR3 size: 16 residues. V trimming: 0 bases; J trimming: 5 bases; junction bases outside the gene matches: 5. The germline V gene has CDR1 SGDLS and CDR2 YYNGEE. The CDR3 protein is CASSVGGTSGLETQYF. CDR3 nucleotides: TGTGCCAGCAGCGTAGGGGGGACTAGCGGGTTGGAGACCCAGTACTTC.

The chain joins TRBV29-1 to TRBJ1-2; 8 bases fit TRBD1. In germline, CDR1 is SQVTM, CDR2 ANQGSEA. The CDR3 is 14 residues long. The V segment lost 2 bases and the J segment 4 bases; nucleotides outside the gene matches: 6. For the CDR3, the DNA is TGCAGCGTTGAAACCGGACAGGGAGCCTATGGCTACACCTTC. This translates into CSVETGQGAYGYTF.

The genes are TRBV6-1 and TRBJ2-7, with D tentatively TRBD2 (6 bases). This CDR3 has 14 amino acids. CDR1 MNHNS and CDR2 SASEGT come from the germline V gene. Trimming stripped 2 bases from V and 0 bases from J, with 8 bases between. CDR3 DNA: TGTGCCAGCAGTGAACTGACTAGCTCCTACGAGCAGTACTTC. This encodes CASSELTSSYEQYF.

As DNA, the CDR3 is TGCGCCAGCAGCTTCTCGACAGGGGACACCGGGGAGCTGTTTTTT. This translates into CASSFSTGDTGELFF. The chain recombines TRBV5-1 with TRBJ2-2, with 8 nucleotides matching TRBD1. V shed 2 bases, J shed 3 bases, and the junction held 3 bases outside the gene matches. This CDR3 spans 15 amino acids. Germline V CDR1 and CDR2: SGHRS, YFSETQ.

The gene calls are TRBV29-1 and TRBJ2-7, with 11 bases aligning to TRBD1. Trimming took 8 bases from V and 7 from J; bases not matched to a gene: 19. The CDR3 sequence is 16 residues long. Germline assignment: CDR1 SQVTM and CDR2 ANQGSEA. This chain's CDR3 is CSIQRRDRGFWWEQYF. The CDR3, as DNA: TGCAGCATTCAACGCCGGGACAGGGGGTTCTGGTGGGAGCAGTACTTC.

The gene calls are TRBV4-1 and TRBJ2-7; either TRBD1 or TRBD2 may supply D (5 bases each). V lost 3 bases and J lost 5, with 14 bases in between. CDR3 size: 14 residues. CDR1 MGHRA and CDR2 YSYEKL come from the germline V gene. CDR3 sequence: CASSQDPRGDEQYF. In nucleotides, the CDR3 is TGCGCCAGCAGCCAGGACCCCCGAGGGGACGAGCAGTACTTC.

V usage is TRBV2 and J usage is TRBJ2-5; possibly TRBD1 for D (6 bases). Germline V CDR1 and CDR2: SNHLY, FYNNEI. The CDR3 length is 13 residues. V was trimmed by 1 base and J by 6 bases, leaving 9 bases between them. CDR3 residues: CASSEEGGQTQYF. CDR3 nucleotides: TGTGCCAGCAGTGAAGAAGGGGGACAGACCCAGTACTTC.

This clone came up once. This chain connects TRBV4-2 to TRBJ2-5; 7 bases line up with TRBD1. Unmatched junction bases numbered 7, after V lost 4 bases and J lost 5 bases. CDR1 and CDR2 from the germline V gene are LGHNA and YNFKEQ. The length of the CDR3 is 14 residues. CDR3 amino acids: CASSPQRQGETQYF. The CDR3 DNA is TGTGCCAGCAGCCCCCAGAGACAGGGTGAGACCCAGTACTTC.

The J gene is TRBJ2-5, the V gene TRBV10-3; the D is unclear. Germline V CDR1 and CDR2: ENHRY, SYGVKD. This CDR3 has 12 residues. V lost 10 bases and J lost 7, with 16 bases in between. The chain's CDR3 is CASSDTFGTQYF. CDR3 nucleotides: TGTGCCAGCTCAGACACCTTTGGGACCCAGTACTTC.

The CDR3 loop reads CASSVVRDGYTF. In nucleotides, the CDR3 is TGTGCCAGCAGCGTAGTTCGGGACGGCTACACCTTC. V gene TRBV9 combines with J gene TRBJ1-2; maybe TRBD1 (5 bases). CDR1 is SGDLS and CDR2 is YYNGEE in the germline V gene. The CDR3 covers 12 residues. Trimming removed 0 bases from V and 8 bases from J, with 8 bases in between.

The V gene is TRBV5-6, the J gene TRBJ2-7, with 8 bases fitting TRBD1. This CDR3 is built from 16 residues. Germline values: CDR1 SGHDT, CDR2 YYEEEE. With 1 base clipped from V and 4 bases from J, the junction kept 10 bases outside the gene matches. The CDR3 spells CASSLFTQGAGYEQYF. The CDR3 coding sequence is TGTGCCAGCAGCTTGTTTACGCAGGGGGCAGGGTACGAGCAGTACTTC.

The V and J genes are TRBV11-3 and TRBJ2-1; no clear D gene. Trimming removed 0 bases from V and 3 bases from J, with 6 bases in between. CDR3 length: 14 residues. The germline V gene has CDR1 SGHNT and CDR2 YENEEA. The CDR3 is CASSLDNSYNEQFF. CDR3 sequence (DNA): TGTGCCAGCAGCTTAGATAACAGCTACAATGAGCAGTTCTTC.

This rearrangement joins TRBV6-4 to TRBJ2-3; D possibly corresponds to TRBD2 (6 bases). The V gene's germline CDR1 is MRHNA and CDR2 SNTAGT. The CDR3 contains 17 residues. Trimming removed 5 bases at V and 2 bases at J, with 20 bases between. The chain's CDR3 is CASSPDWRAGFTDTQYF. The CDR3 DNA sequence: TGTGCCAGCAGTCCAGACTGGAGGGCCGGTTTCACAGATACGCAGTATTTT.

There are a few counts of this clone. J is TRBJ1-2 and V is TRBV7-9; 8 positions agree with TRBD1. CDR1 and CDR2 (germline): SEHNR, FQNEAQ (reference sequence). The V and J ends lost 3 bases and 4 bases, in that order; junction bases with no gene match: 4. CDR3 length equals 14 residues. The CDR3, as DNA: TGTGCCAGCAGCTTCACAGGGGGTGCCTATGGCTACACCTTC. Residues: CASSFTGGAYGYTF.